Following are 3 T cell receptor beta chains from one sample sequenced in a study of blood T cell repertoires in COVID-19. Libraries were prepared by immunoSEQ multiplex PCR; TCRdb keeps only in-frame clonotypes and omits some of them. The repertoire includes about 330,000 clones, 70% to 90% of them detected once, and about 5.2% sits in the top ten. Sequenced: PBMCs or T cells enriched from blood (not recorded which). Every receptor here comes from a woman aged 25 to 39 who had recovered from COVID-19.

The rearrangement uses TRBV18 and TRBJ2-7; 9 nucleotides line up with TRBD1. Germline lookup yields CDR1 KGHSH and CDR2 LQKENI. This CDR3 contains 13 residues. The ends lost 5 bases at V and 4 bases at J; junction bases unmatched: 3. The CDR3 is CASSSDRGYEQYF. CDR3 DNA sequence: TGTGCCAGCTCATCCGACAGGGGGTACGAGCAGTACTTC.

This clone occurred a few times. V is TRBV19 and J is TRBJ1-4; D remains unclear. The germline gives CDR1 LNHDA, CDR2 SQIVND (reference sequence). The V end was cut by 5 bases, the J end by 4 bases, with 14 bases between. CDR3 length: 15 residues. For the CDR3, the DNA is TGTGCCAGTAGTCCAACGGAGGGCCTTAATGAAAAACTGTTTTTT. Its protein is CASSPTEGLNEKLFF.

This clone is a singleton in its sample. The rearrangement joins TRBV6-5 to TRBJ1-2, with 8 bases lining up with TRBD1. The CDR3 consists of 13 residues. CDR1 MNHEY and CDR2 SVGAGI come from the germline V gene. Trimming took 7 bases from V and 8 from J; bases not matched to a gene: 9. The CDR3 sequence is CASKGQGAYGYTF. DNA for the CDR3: TGTGCCAGCAAAGGGCAGGGGGCATACGGCTACACCTTC.